The 32 T cell receptor beta chains reported below all come from one sample, sequenced in a study of blood T cell repertoires in COVID-19 (dated by TCRdb to the early 2020s). Receptor libraries were prepared by the immunoSEQ multiplex PCR assay. TCRdb's version of the immuneACCESS table is confined to in-frame rearrangements and falls short of the full clone set. An unresolved V gene accounts for under half of the shortfall where checked; the remainder is of unknown origin. The sample table holds 150,000 or so clones, of which roughly four fifths were seen once. 9.5% to 13% of the sample is taken by the ten largest. Sequenced material: peripheral blood. These TCRs come from a woman aged 55-70 years with COVID-19, enrolled during active disease.

This clone was seen a handful of times. V usage is TRBV30 and J usage is TRBJ1-1; D remains ambiguous. Germline V lookup: CDR1 GTSNPN, CDR2 SVGIG (reference sequence). This CDR3 is built from 13 residues. Trimming cost V 3 bases and J 5 bases, with 13 bases left between them. The CDR3 nucleotides are TGTGCCTGGAGGGGCCTCGGTGGGACTGAAGCTTTCTTT. Translation: CAWRGLGGTEAFF. The variable domain in full, with the rest retrieved from reference TRBV30 and TRBJ1-1, is SQTIHQWPATLVQPVGSPLSLECTVEGTSNPNLYWYRQAAGRGLQLLFYSVGIGQISSEVPQNLSASRPQDRQFILSSKKLLLSDSGFYLCAWRGLGGTEAFFGQGTRLTVV.

This sequence joins TRBV18 and TRBJ1-3; D is unresolved. V was clipped by 5 bases and J by 0 bases, with 8 bases between them. The CDR3 has 14 amino acids. The germline V gene has CDR1 KGHSH and CDR2 LQKENI. This CDR3 reads CASSAQSSGNTIYF. The CDR3 nucleotides read TGTGCCAGCTCAGCACAGAGCTCTGGAAACACCATATATTTT.

This clone was found once. The V gene is TRBV6-5, the J gene TRBJ1-4; D gene unclear. CDR1 is MNHEY, CDR2 SVGAGI, per germline. This CDR3 comprises 14 residues. V lost 7 bases, J lost 5 bases, and 14 bases lay in between. CDR3 bases: TGTGCCAGCATATCGACGGGAGTAAATGAAAAACTGTTTTTT. Protein: CASISTGVNEKLFF.

V usage is TRBV5-5 and J usage is TRBJ2-2; perhaps TRBD2 as D (6 bases). The CDR3 is made up of 15 amino acids. Germline loops: CDR1 SGHKS, CDR2 YYEKEE (reference sequence). Trimming left V 2 bases short and J 1 base short, with 9 bases between. CDR3 in amino acids: CASSLPAGNTGELFF. The CDR3 DNA sequence: TGTGCCAGCAGCTTACCAGCGGGGAACACCGGGGAGCTGTTTTTT.

The V gene is TRBV20-1, the J gene TRBJ1-1; D might be TRBD1 (5 bases). CDR1 is DFQATT and CDR2 is SNEGSKA in the germline V gene (reference sequence). The CDR3 consists of 15 residues. V was cut by 3 bases and J by 0 bases, with 14 bases left in between. CDR3 loop: CSASLPSGVNTEAFF. The CDR3 DNA reads TGCAGTGCTAGTCTTCCCTCGGGGGTGAACACTGAAGCTTTCTTT.

This chain connects TRBV5-1 to TRBJ1-1; the D is unclear. V lost 0 bases and J lost 1, with 4 bases in between. The CDR3 consists of 13 residues. Germline V gene sequence: CDR1 SGHRS, CDR2 YFSETQ. CDR3 amino acids: CASSLERNTEAFF. In DNA, the CDR3 is TGCGCCAGCAGCTTGGAGAGGAACACTGAAGCTTTCTTT. Complete variable domain (other parts from reference TRBV5-1 and TRBJ1-1): KAGVTQTPRYLIKTRGQQVTLSCSPISGHRSVSWYQQTPGQGLQFLFEYFSETQRNKGNFPGRFSGRQFSNSRSEMNVSTLELGDSALYLCASSLERNTEAFFGQGTRLTVV.

This clone came up once. The genes are TRBV9 and TRBJ2-2; D gene ambiguous. V was shortened by 0 bases and J by 7 bases, with 16 bases between the two germline ends. Germline lookup yields CDR1 SGDLS and CDR2 YYNGEE. The CDR3 length is 16 residues. The CDR3 sequence: CASSVDLQTIGGELFF. CDR3 coding DNA: TGTGCCAGCAGCGTAGACCTACAGACAATAGGCGGGGAGCTGTTTTTT.

The V and J genes are TRBV10-1 and TRBJ2-3; tentatively, D is TRBD2 (7 bases). The CDR3 consists of 15 residues. The V and J ends lost 3 bases and 1 base respectively, with 11 bases between them. Looked up from germline, CDR1 is WNHNN and CDR2 is SYGVQD (reference sequence). CDR3 sequence: CASSELGGGTDTQYF. The CDR3 nucleotides are TGCGCCAGCAGTGAACTAGGGGGGGGCACAGATACGCAGTATTTT.

CDR3 sequence: CASSQASGQTQETQYF. In DNA, the CDR3 is TGTGCCAGCAGCCAAGCCAGCGGACAGACACAAGAGACCCAGTACTTC. The genes are TRBV4-2 and TRBJ2-5; TRBD1 might be the D (6 bases). The V and J ends lost 1 base and 2 bases respectively, with 14 bases between them. Germline V gene lookup returns CDR1 LGHNA and CDR2 YNFKEQ. The CDR3 extends over 16 amino acids.

The chain joins TRBV7-3 to TRBJ1-1, with 7 bases fitting TRBD1. The CDR3 length is 13 residues. V was clipped by 5 bases and J by 5 bases; unmatched bases: 5. Germline V gene lookup returns CDR1 SGHTA and CDR2 FQGTGA. Here the CDR3 reads CASSQSQGTEAFF. The CDR3 DNA sequence: TGTGCCAGCAGCCAATCACAGGGGACTGAAGCTTTCTTT.

J is TRBJ1-2 and V is TRBV20-1; D is perhaps TRBD1 (5 bases). CDR1 and CDR2 from the germline V gene are DFQATT and SNEGSKA (reference sequence). This CDR3 region has 11 residues. With 7 bases removed from V and 7 bases from J, the gap between germline ends came to 13 bases. CDR3 amino acids: CSGPGGVGYTF. The CDR3 region has the DNA TGCAGTGGCCCCGGAGGGGTTGGCTACACCTTC.

This clone was seen repeatedly, ten times or more. This chain links TRBV30 with TRBJ1-2; D call uncertain. Germline lookup yields CDR1 GTSNPN and CDR2 SVGIG (reference sequence). There are 13 residues in the CDR3. Deletions cut 1 base from V and 4 bases from J, with 10 bases between. This CDR3 is CAWSGSVGYGYTF. In DNA form, the CDR3 reads TGTGCCTGGAGTGGGAGCGTTGGCTATGGCTACACCTTC.

The chain recombines TRBV6-4 with TRBJ1-5, with D possibly matching TRBD1 (5 bases). CDR3 length: 13 amino acids. V lost 3 bases, J lost 9 bases, and 12 bases lay in between. In germline, CDR1 is MRHNA, CDR2 SNTAGT. In DNA form, the CDR3 reads TGTGCCAGCAGTGAAGCCCCCGGGGGGCCCCAGCATTTT. Translated: CASSEAPGGPQHF.

This chain connects TRBV30 to TRBJ2-2, with unresolved D. This CDR3 is built from 15 residues. Trimming removed 3 bases from V and 0 bases from J, with 11 bases in between. CDR1 and CDR2 (germline): GTSNPN, SVGIG (reference sequence). CDR3 sequence reads: CAWSVVLANTGELFF. In nucleotides, the CDR3 is TGTGCCTGGAGCGTAGTACTCGCGAACACCGGGGAGCTGTTTTTT.

On this clone: Other DNA sequences in the sample encode the same CDR3. This chain connects TRBV6-1 to TRBJ1-3; D is possibly TRBD1 (5 bases). Looked up from germline, CDR1 is MNHNS and CDR2 is SASEGT. This CDR3 has 14 residues. V lost 3 bases to trimming and J lost 1 base, with 7 bases between them. For the CDR3, the DNA is TGTGCCAGCAGTGAGGGGGGTTCTGGAAACACCATATATTTT. Protein product: CASSEGGSGNTIYF.

V usage is TRBV3-1 (or the pseudogene TRBV3-2) and J usage is TRBJ1-2; possibly TRBD1 for D (5 bases). This CDR3 comprises 15 residues. Per germline, CDR1 LGHDT and CDR2 YNNKEL (reference sequence). The germline V and J ends were trimmed by 4 bases and 2 bases, with 14 bases remaining between them. The CDR3 coding sequence is TGTGCCAGCAGCCCACAGGAGCGCCTGAACTATGGCTACACCTTC. This gives the protein CASSPQERLNYGYTF.

The chain links TRBV12-3 or TRBV12-4 to TRBJ1-1; possible D gene TRBD1, 6 bases. Trimming shortened V by 6 bases and J by 7 bases, and 12 bases separated the two germline ends. This CDR3 comprises 12 residues. This chain's CDR3 is CASSPRGFEAFF. The CDR3 DNA sequence: TGTGCCAGCAGCCCCAGGGGCTTTGAAGCTTTCTTT.

This clone has only one observation. The CDR3 coding sequence is TGTGCCAGCAGTTGGACTAGCGTCTTTCCATCCGATGAGCAGTTCTTC. Amino acids: CASSWTSVFPSDEQFF. The genes are TRBV6-2 or TRBV6-3 and TRBJ2-1; 9 bases map to TRBD2. The CDR3 contains 16 residues. Germline CDR1 is MNHEY and CDR2 is SVGEGT. V dropped 4 bases and J dropped 8; count of bases not matched to a gene: 12.

The chain employs TRBV11-2 and TRBJ1-2; D is undetermined. The germline V gene encodes CDR1 SGHAT and CDR2 FQNNGV. The V end was cut by 5 bases, the J end by 8 bases, with 12 bases between. This CDR3 spans 12 amino acids. CDR3 in amino acids: CASSEGQRGYTF. Written as DNA, the CDR3 is TGTGCCAGCAGCGAGGGCCAGCGGGGCTACACCTTC.

The J gene is TRBJ1-4, the V gene TRBV6-5; D gene ambiguous. V was clipped by 6 bases and J by 3 bases, with 8 bases between them. This CDR3 is 13 amino acids long. Germline V gives CDR1 MNHEY, CDR2 SVGAGI. This CDR3 reads CASRLTANEKLFF. CDR3 DNA sequence: TGTGCCAGCAGATTAACTGCTAATGAAAAACTGTTTTTT.

A single count supports this clone. The chain couples TRBV4-1 to TRBJ2-7; no clear D. The CDR3 extends over 15 amino acids. Germline CDR1 is MGHRA and CDR2 is YSYEKL. Trimming removed 0 bases from V and 6 bases from J, with 15 bases in between. CDR3 bases: TGCGCCAGCAGCCAAGAAGAGCAGGCCCGGCGCGAGCAGTACTTC. The encoded protein is CASSQEEQARREQYF.

The rearrangement joins TRBV7-2 to TRBJ1-1; D remains ambiguous. Germline V lookup: CDR1 SGHTA, CDR2 FQGNSA. The CDR3 spans 14 residues. With 3 bases removed from V and 0 bases from J, the gap between germline ends came to 8 bases. CDR3 sequence reads: CASSFRVLNTEAFF. As DNA, the CDR3 is TGTGCCAGCAGCTTCCGGGTCCTGAACACTGAAGCTTTCTTT.

The chain employs TRBV29-1 and TRBJ1-1, with D possibly matching TRBD1 (5 bases). CDR3 length equals 15 residues. V was clipped by 4 bases and J by 6 bases, with 21 bases between them. CDR1 is SQVTM, CDR2 ANQGSEA, per germline. The CDR3 loop reads CSVVWGGAGFPEAFF. The CDR3 DNA sequence: TGCAGCGTTGTCTGGGGGGGAGCTGGGTTCCCTGAAGCTTTCTTT.

The chain carries TRBV30 and TRBJ1-2; 7 bases align to TRBD1. Trimming removed 2 bases from V and 5 bases from J; junction bases left unmatched: 8. Germline CDR1 is GTSNPN and CDR2 is SVGIG (reference sequence). The CDR3 runs 14 residues. DNA for the CDR3: TGTGCCTGGAGTAGGAGGGGGCGCGTATATGGCTACACCTTC. It specifies CAWSRRGRVYGYTF.

This chain connects TRBV7-3 to TRBJ2-7; possible D gene TRBD2, 6 bases. Trimming took 5 bases from V and 0 from J, leaving 14 bases between them. This CDR3 has 15 amino acids. CDR1 and CDR2 (germline): SGHTA, FQGTGA. The CDR3 nucleotides are TGTGCCAGCAGCCGAGCCCCGACTAGCTCCTACGAGCAGTACTTC. The encoded protein is CASSRAPTSSYEQYF.

V usage is TRBV21-1 and J usage is TRBJ1-4. TRBV21-1 is marked as a pseudogene. This CDR3 spans 16 amino acids. This CDR3 is CASSTRSREADEKLFF. The DNA for the CDR3 is TGTGCCAGCAGCACCCGGAGCCGGGAGGCCGATGAAAAACTGTTTTTT.

The chain has TRBV29-1 and TRBJ1-1; unclear D gene. Deletions cut 6 bases from V and 5 bases from J, with 28 bases between. This CDR3 spans 17 amino acids. CDR1 and CDR2 from the germline V gene are SQVTM and ANQGSEA. This CDR3 reads CSVRDSGSASQGTEAFF. The CDR3 DNA is TGCAGCGTCCGGGATTCCGGCAGCGCGAGCCAAGGTACTGAAGCTTTCTTT.

V and J are TRBV9 and TRBJ1-5, with D possibly matching TRBD1 (5 bases). Germline assignment: CDR1 SGDLS and CDR2 YYNGEE. V lost 0 bases and J 6 bases, leaving 13 bases between the germline ends. This CDR3 region has 15 residues. CDR3 loop: CASSVGPGYSQPQHF. CDR3 coding DNA: TGTGCCAGCAGCGTAGGTCCAGGGTACAGTCAGCCCCAGCATTTT.

V is TRBV7-9 and J is TRBJ2-7; 12 bases are shared with TRBD2. Germline lookup yields CDR1 SEHNR and CDR2 FQNEAQ (reference sequence). With 5 bases clipped from V and 6 bases from J, the junction kept 8 bases outside the gene matches. This CDR3 is 15 amino acids long. The CDR3 spells CASSLTETSGSEQYF. The CDR3 DNA reads as TGTGCCAGCAGCCTAACCGAGACTAGCGGGAGCGAGCAGTACTTC.

This clone has just a few counts. V usage is TRBV19 and J usage is TRBJ1-5; perhaps TRBD1 as D (5 bases). CDR3 size: 18 residues. V was pared by 6 bases and J by 4 bases, with 25 bases between. CDR1 and CDR2 (germline): LNHDA, SQIVND (reference sequence). CDR3 DNA sequence: TGTGCCAGTAGACCCCGCGTTGGCGGGGGATTAAGGAATCAGCCCCAGCATTTT. Protein: CASRPRVGGGLRNQPQHF.

V gene TRBV7-8 combines with J gene TRBJ2-7; TRBD1 is a possible D gene (6 bases). The CDR3 runs 13 residues. Germline V gene lookup returns CDR1 SGHVS and CDR2 FQNEAQ. V shed 6 bases and J shed 3 bases, with 12 bases lying between them. As DNA, the CDR3 is TGTGCCAGCAGACGCACGACAGGCTACGAGCAGTACGTC. This codes for CASRRTTGYEQYV.

This chain links TRBV5-1 with TRBJ1-6, with D unclear. Deletions cut 0 bases from V and 9 bases from J, with 10 bases between. Germline V gene lookup returns CDR1 SGHRS and CDR2 YFSETQ. The CDR3 is 14 amino acids. The CDR3, as DNA: TGCGCCAGCAGCTTGGACCAGAATTTTTCACCCCTCCACTTT. The encoded protein is CASSLDQNFSPLHF.